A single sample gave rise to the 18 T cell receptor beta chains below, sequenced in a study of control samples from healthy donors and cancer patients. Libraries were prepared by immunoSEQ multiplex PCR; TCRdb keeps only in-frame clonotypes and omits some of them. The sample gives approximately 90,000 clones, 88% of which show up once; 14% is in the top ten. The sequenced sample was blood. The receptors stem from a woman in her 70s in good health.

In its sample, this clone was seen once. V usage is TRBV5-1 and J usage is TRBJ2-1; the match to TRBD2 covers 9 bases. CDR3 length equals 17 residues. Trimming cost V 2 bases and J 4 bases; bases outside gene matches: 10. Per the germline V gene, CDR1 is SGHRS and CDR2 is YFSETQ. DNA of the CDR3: TGCGCCAGCAGCTTCGAGCGGGGGGCATTTCTTTACAATGAGCAGTTCTTC. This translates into CASSFERGAFLYNEQFF.

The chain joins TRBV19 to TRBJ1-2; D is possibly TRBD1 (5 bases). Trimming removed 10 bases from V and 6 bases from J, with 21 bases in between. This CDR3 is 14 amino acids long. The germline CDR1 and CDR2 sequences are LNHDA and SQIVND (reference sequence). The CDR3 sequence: CATNRARQTDGYTF. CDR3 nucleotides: TGTGCCACCAATAGAGCTAGACAGACCGATGGCTACACCTTC.

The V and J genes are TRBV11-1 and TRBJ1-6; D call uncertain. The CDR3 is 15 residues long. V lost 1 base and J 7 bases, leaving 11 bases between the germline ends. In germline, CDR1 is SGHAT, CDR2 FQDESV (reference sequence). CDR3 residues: CASSLDYSQNSPLHF. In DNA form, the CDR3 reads TGTGCCAGCAGCTTAGACTACAGTCAAAATTCACCCCTCCACTTT. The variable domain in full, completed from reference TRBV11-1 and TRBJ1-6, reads EAEVAQSPRYKITEKSQAVAFWCDPISGHATLYWYRQILGQGPELLVQFQDESVVDDSQLPKDRFSAERLKGVDSTLKIQPAELGDSAMYLCASSLDYSQNSPLHFGNGTRLTVT.

CDR3 region: CASSPGQGVYGYTF. DNA for the CDR3: TGTGCCAGCAGCCCCGGACAGGGAGTCTATGGCTACACCTTC. This rearrangement joins TRBV6-5 to TRBJ1-2, with 8 bases aligning to TRBD1. The CDR3 has 14 residues. CDR1 and CDR2 from the germline V gene are MNHEY and SVGAGI. J lost 4 bases, V lost 6 bases, and 7 bases had no gene match.

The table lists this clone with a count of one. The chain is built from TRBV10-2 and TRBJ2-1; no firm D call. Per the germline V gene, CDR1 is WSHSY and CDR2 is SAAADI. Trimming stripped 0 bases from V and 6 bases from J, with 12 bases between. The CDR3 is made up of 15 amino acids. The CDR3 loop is CASSESSRPSNEQFF. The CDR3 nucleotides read TGCGCCAGCAGTGAGTCGTCACGCCCGAGCAATGAGCAGTTCTTC.

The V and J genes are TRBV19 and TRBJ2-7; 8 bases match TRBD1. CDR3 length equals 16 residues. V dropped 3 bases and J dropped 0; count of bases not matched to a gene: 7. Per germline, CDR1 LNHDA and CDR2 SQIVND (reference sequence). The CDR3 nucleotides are TGTGCCAGTAGTATTAAGGCAGGACAGGGCTCCTACGAGCAGTACTTC. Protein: CASSIKAGQGSYEQYF.

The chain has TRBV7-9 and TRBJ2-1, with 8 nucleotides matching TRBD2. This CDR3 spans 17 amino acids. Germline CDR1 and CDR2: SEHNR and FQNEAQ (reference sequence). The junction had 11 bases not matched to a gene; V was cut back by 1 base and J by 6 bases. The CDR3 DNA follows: TGTGCCAGCAGCTTAGTAATGTCGGGAGCGGGAGTCAATGAGCAGTTCTTC. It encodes CASSLVMSGAGVNEQFF.

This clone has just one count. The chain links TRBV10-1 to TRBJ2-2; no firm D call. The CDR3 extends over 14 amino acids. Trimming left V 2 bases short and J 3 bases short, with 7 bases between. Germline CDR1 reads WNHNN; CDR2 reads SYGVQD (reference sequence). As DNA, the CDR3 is TGCGCCAGCAGTGAGGTGCCTTACACCGGGGAGCTGTTTTTT. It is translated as CASSEVPYTGELFF.

This CDR3 reads CASTPQGSGRGELFF. DNA for the CDR3: TGTGCCAGCACCCCCCAAGGGAGCGGGAGAGGGGAGCTGTTTTTT. The chain has TRBV6-5 and TRBJ2-2, with 8 bases aligning to TRBD2. V lost 7 bases and J lost 8; bases outside the gene matches: 12. The CDR3 is made up of 15 amino acids. Germline CDR1 MNHEY, CDR2 SVGAGI.

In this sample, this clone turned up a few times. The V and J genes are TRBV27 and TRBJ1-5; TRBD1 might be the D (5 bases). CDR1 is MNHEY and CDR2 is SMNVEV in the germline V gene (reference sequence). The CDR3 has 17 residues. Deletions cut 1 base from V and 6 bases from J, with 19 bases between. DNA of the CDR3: TGTGCCAGCAGTTTATATGGCCGGGGCATTGACGCTCAGCCCCAGCATTTT. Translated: CASSLYGRGIDAQPQHF.

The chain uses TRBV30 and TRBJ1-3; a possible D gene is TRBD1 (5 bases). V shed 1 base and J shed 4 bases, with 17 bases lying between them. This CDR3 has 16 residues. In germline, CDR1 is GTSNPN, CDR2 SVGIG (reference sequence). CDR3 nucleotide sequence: TGTGCCTGGAGTGAGTTTGGAAAGGGGCTCGGAAACACCATATATTTT. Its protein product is CAWSEFGKGLGNTIYF.

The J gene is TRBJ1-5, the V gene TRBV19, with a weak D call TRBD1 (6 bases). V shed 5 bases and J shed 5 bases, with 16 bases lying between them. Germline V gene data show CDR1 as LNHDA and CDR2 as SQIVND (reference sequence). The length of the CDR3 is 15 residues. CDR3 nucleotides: TGTGCCAGTAGTTCGGGGGCCAGGGTTGATCAGCCCCAGCATTTT. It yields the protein CASSSGARVDQPQHF.

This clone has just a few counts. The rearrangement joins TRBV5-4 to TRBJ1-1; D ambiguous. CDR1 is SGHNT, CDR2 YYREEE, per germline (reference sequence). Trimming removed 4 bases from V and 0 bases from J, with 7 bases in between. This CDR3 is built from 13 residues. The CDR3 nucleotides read TGTGCCAGCAGCCGAGGCTTGAACACTGAAGCTTTCTTT. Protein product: CASSRGLNTEAFF.

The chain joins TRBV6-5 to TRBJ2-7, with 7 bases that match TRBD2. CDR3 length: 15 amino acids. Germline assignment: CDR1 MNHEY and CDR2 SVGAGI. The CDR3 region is CVTRGGGSAGHEQYF. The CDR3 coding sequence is TGTGTCACTCGGGGCGGCGGGAGTGCCGGCCACGAGCAGTACTTC.

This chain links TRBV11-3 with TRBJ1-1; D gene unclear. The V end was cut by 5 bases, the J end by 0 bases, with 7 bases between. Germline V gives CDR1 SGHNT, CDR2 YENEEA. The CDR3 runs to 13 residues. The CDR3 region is CASSPGMNTEAFF. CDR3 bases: TGTGCCAGCAGCCCCGGCATGAACACTGAAGCTTTCTTT.

This CDR3 reads CASSLAGPSETQYF. CDR3 in DNA: TGTGCCAGCAGCCTAGCGGGACCTTCCGAGACCCAGTACTTC. This chain connects TRBV3-1 (or the pseudogene TRBV3-2) to TRBJ2-5, with 8 positions matching TRBD2. Germline assignment: CDR1 LGHDT and CDR2 YNNKEL (reference sequence). V dropped 4 bases and J dropped 5; count of bases not matched to a gene: 6. The CDR3 consists of 14 residues.

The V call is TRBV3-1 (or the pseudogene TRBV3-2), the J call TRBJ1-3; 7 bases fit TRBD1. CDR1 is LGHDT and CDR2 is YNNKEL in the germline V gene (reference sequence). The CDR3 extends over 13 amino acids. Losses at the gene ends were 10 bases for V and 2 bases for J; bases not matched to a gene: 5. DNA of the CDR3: TGTGCCACCGGTACAGGGGCTGGAAACACCATATATTTT. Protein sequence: CATGTGAGNTIYF.

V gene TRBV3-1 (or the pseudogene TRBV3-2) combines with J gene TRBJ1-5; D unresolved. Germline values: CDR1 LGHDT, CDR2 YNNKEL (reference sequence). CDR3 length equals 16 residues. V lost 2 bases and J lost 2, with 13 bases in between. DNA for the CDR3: TGTGCCAGCAGCCAAAATGATTTTAGAGGCAATCAGCCCCAGCATTTT. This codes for CASSQNDFRGNQPQHF.